Listed below are T cell receptor beta chains from one sample, sequenced in a study of identical twins. One entry per CDR3 protein, called by TCRdb with MiXCR from the 5' RACE reads. The sample holds roughly 1,500,000 distinct CDR3 sequences; around 29% are singletons and the top ten take more than 0.25%. Sequenced material: cord blood. The receptors here all came from a newborn girl in good health. The CDR3 runs from the conserved cysteine through the conserved F or W. The order of the fields is clone size, V gene, D gene, J gene, CDR3 protein, CDR3 DNA. The D gene is left open where the match is weak. Size values are once, few and many counts, or a class for expanded clones, and some rows have none.

clone size: few; V gene: TRBV5-6; D gene: TRBD1; J gene: TRBJ2-1; CDR3 protein: CASSLGNRGSYNEQFF; CDR3 DNA: TGTGCCAGCAGCTTGGGGAACAGGGGCTCCTACAATGAGCAGTTCTTC
clone size: -; V gene: TRBV20-1; D gene: TRBD1; J gene: TRBJ1-1; CDR3 protein: CSARYGTGGRALNTEAFF; CDR3 DNA: TGCAGTGCTAGATATGGGACAGGGGGCCGGGCCCTGAACACTGAAGCTTTCTTT
clone size: once; V gene: TRBV3-1; D gene: TRBD2; J gene: TRBJ2-5; CDR3 protein: CASSPLGLAGGRKETQYF; CDR3 DNA: TGTGCCAGCAGCCCCCTAGGATTAGCGGGAGGTCGCAAGGAGACCCAGTACTTC
clone size: -; V gene: TRBV4-2; D gene: TRBD2; J gene: TRBJ2-7; CDR3 protein: CASSQGSGGVYEQYF; CDR3 DNA: TGTGCCAGCAGCCAAGGTAGCGGGGGGGTCTACGAGCAGTACTTC
clone size: -; V gene: TRBV14; D gene: -; J gene: TRBJ2-2; CDR3 protein: CASSQGTAPNTGELFF; CDR3 DNA: TGTGCCAGCAGCCAAGGGACCGCCCCGAACACCGGGGAGCTGTTTTTT
clone size: few; V gene: TRBV20-1; D gene: -; J gene: TRBJ2-5; CDR3 protein: CSASGDQETQYF; CDR3 DNA: TGCAGTGCTAGCGGGGACCAAGAGACCCAGTACTTC
clone size: many; V gene: TRBV9; D gene: -; J gene: TRBJ2-1; CDR3 protein: CASSVRQADEQFF; CDR3 DNA: TGTGCCAGCAGCGTGCGGCAGGCAGATGAGCAGTTCTTC
clone size: many; V gene: TRBV29-1; D gene: TRBD2; J gene: TRBJ2-1; CDR3 protein: CSVDAPSGLNEQFF; CDR3 DNA: TGCAGCGTTGATGCGCCTAGCGGGCTAAATGAGCAGTTCTTC
clone size: many; V gene: TRBV7-2; D gene: -; J gene: TRBJ2-3; CDR3 protein: CASSLDREGTQYF; CDR3 DNA: TGTGCCAGCAGCTTAGACAGGGAGGGTACGCAGTATTTT
clone size: many; V gene: TRBV3-1; D gene: -; J gene: TRBJ2-5; CDR3 protein: CASSQVETQYF; CDR3 DNA: TGTGCCAGCAGCCAAGTGGAGACCCAGTACTTC
clone size: few; V gene: TRBV6-6; D gene: TRBD1; J gene: TRBJ2-7; CDR3 protein: CASKIGTVPEQYF; CDR3 DNA: TGTGCCAGCAAGATCGGGACAGTCCCCGAGCAGTACTTC
clone size: few; V gene: TRBV7-9; D gene: -; J gene: TRBJ2-5; CDR3 protein: CASSLVTLEGEQYF; CDR3 DNA: TGTGCCAGCAGCTTAGTTACCCTCGAAGGAGAGCAGTACTTC
clone size: -; V gene: TRBV5-1; D gene: TRBD1; J gene: TRBJ1-2; CDR3 protein: CASSLGDSVSNYGYTF; CDR3 DNA: TGCGCCAGCAGCTTGGGGGACAGCGTTTCTAACTATGGCTACACCTTC
clone size: many; V gene: TRBV3-1; D gene: TRBD1; J gene: TRBJ1-2; CDR3 protein: CASSPRTGSYGYTF; CDR3 DNA: TGTGCCAGCAGTCCCAGGACAGGGAGCTATGGCTACACCTTC
clone size: few; V gene: TRBV29-1; D gene: -; J gene: TRBJ2-3; CDR3 protein: CSVEGLRGKASTDTQYF; CDR3 DNA: TGCAGCGTTGAAGGGCTTAGGGGGAAAGCTAGCACAGATACGCAGTATTTT
clone size: -; V gene: TRBV7-2; D gene: TRBD1; J gene: TRBJ1-1; CDR3 protein: CASSRQGVGEAFF; CDR3 DNA: TGTGCCAGCAGCCGACAGGGGGTCGGTGAAGCTTTCTTT
clone size: -; V gene: TRBV9; D gene: TRBD2; J gene: TRBJ2-3; CDR3 protein: CASSAYQIAGATDTQYF; CDR3 DNA: TGTGCCAGCAGCGCATACCAAATAGCGGGAGCCACAGATACGCAGTATTTT
clone size: -; V gene: TRBV2; D gene: -; J gene: TRBJ2-3; CDR3 protein: CASRKGGPLSTDTQYF; CDR3 DNA: TGTGCCAGCAGGAAGGGAGGTCCTCTGTCCACAGATACGCAGTATTTT
clone size: many; V gene: TRBV3-1; D gene: -; J gene: TRBJ2-7; CDR3 protein: CASSLRLISYEQYF; CDR3 DNA: TGTGCCAGCAGCCTCAGACTGATTTCCTACGAGCAGTACTTC
clone size: -; V gene: TRBV14; D gene: -; J gene: TRBJ1-2; CDR3 protein: CASSQVGEPYSYTF; CDR3 DNA: TGTGCCAGCAGCCAAGTGGGGGAGCCGTATAGCTACACCTTC
clone size: few; V gene: TRBV29-1; D gene: TRBD1; J gene: TRBJ2-7; CDR3 protein: CSVESLRDRGYEQYF; CDR3 DNA: TGCAGCGTTGAGTCCCTCCGGGACAGGGGTTACGAGCAGTACTTC